These 21 T cell receptor beta chains share one sample of origin, sequenced in a study of shared clonotypes between healthy human individuals. Data came from immunoSEQ multiplex PCR; TCRdb stores just in-frame clones and leaves some out. The data show millions of clones, more than 80% seen once. What was sequenced was naive CD4+ T cells sorted from blood. Subset denoted: CD45RA+ positively selected. The receptor set was obtained from a man aged 18 to 30 in good health.

As regards this clone: This CDR3 is also generated by other DNA sequences in the sample. The chain uses TRBV11-2 and TRBJ2-7; D not certain. Germline-derived CDR1 and CDR2 are SGHAT and FQNNGV. This CDR3 is 11 amino acids long. Trimming shortened V by 6 bases and J by 3 bases, and 6 bases separated the two germline ends. As DNA, the CDR3 is TGTGCCAGCAGTTCCTTCTACGAGCAGTACTTC. It yields the protein CASSSFYEQYF.

This chain uses TRBV5-1 with TRBJ2-2; TRBD2 matches 9 bases. The CDR3 is made up of 18 amino acids. J was trimmed by 4 bases and V by 4 bases; bases with no gene match: 14. Looked up from germline, CDR1 is SGHRS and CDR2 is YFSETQ. The CDR3 nucleotides read TGCGCCAGCAGCCCCAAGGCGGGGCGGGAGGGCCGCACCGGGGAGCTGTTTTTT. Translated: CASSPKAGREGRTGELFF.

The chain joins TRBV7-2 to TRBJ2-1; TRBD2 aligns across 14 bases. Per germline, CDR1 SGHTA and CDR2 FQGNSA. Trimming took 0 bases from V and 7 from J; bases not matched to a gene: 5. The CDR3 covers 17 residues. The CDR3 nucleotides are TGTGCCAGCAGCTTAGCGGGGACTAGCGGGGGATATAATGAGCAGTTCTTC. Its translation: CASSLAGTSGGYNEQFF.

The rearrangement joins TRBV5-4 to TRBJ1-2; D is perhaps TRBD1 (6 bases). The V end lost 1 base, the J end lost 7 bases, and 20 bases lay between the germline ends. The CDR3 extends over 16 amino acids. Germline CDR1 and CDR2: SGHNT and YYREEE (reference sequence). The CDR3 region is CASSLTDRTVSAGYTF. For the CDR3, the DNA is TGTGCCAGCAGCTTGACCGATCGGACAGTATCGGCTGGCTACACCTTC.

The rearrangement uses TRBV4-1 and TRBJ2-2; TRBD1 matches at 9 bases. CDR3 length: 19 amino acids. The trim removed 0 bases at V and 0 bases at J, leaving 8 bases unmatched. Germline CDR1 is MGHRA and CDR2 is YSYEKL. For the CDR3, the DNA is TGCGCCAGCAGCCAAGAATCGGGACAGGGAACCTCGAACACCGGGGAGCTGTTTTTT. Protein product: CASSQESGQGTSNTGELFF.

Remarks on this clone: This CDR3 is also generated by other DNA sequences in the sample. This sequence joins TRBV7-9 and TRBJ2-5; 8 positions agree with TRBD1. The DNA end favors TRBJ2-7, so the J call may be wrong. In germline, CDR1 is SEHNR, CDR2 FQNEAQ (reference sequence). The CDR3 is 16 residues long. As DNA, the CDR3 is TGTGCCAGCAGCTTAGCAGGAGGACAGGGCTCCTACGAGCAGTACTTC. Protein: CASSLAGGQGSYEQYF.

This clone was detected a few times. This chain uses TRBV2 with TRBJ1-6, with 8 bases lining up with TRBD1. The V and J ends lost 6 bases and 10 bases, in that order; junction bases with no gene match: 8. The CDR3 runs 14 residues. The V gene's germline CDR1 is SNHLY and CDR2 FYNNEI. The CDR3 DNA reads as TGTGCCAGCAGGGGACAGGCCTTGGGATCACCCCTCCACTTT. Its protein product is CASRGQALGSPLHF. Full variable domain (remainder filled in from reference TRBV2 and TRBJ1-6): EPEVTQTPSHQVTQMGQEVILRCVPISNHLYFYWYRQILGQKVEFLVSFYNNEISEKSEIFDDQFSVERPDGSNFTLKIRSTKLEDSAMYFCASRGQALGSPLHFGNGTRLTVT.

For this clone: Other DNA sequences in this sample translate to the same CDR3. This chain links TRBV6-5 with TRBJ1-5; the match to TRBD1 covers 9 bases. With V trimmed by 8 bases and J by 4 bases, 0 bases remained unmatched. The CDR3 is 12 residues long. CDR1 MNHEY and CDR2 SVGAGI come from the germline V gene. CDR3 loop: CASGTGNQPQHF. The CDR3, as DNA: TGTGCCAGCGGGACAGGGAATCAGCCCCAGCATTTT.

The chain combines TRBV19 with TRBJ1-2; D gene ambiguous. The germline CDR1 and CDR2 sequences are LNHDA and SQIVND (reference sequence). This CDR3 comprises 14 residues. V dropped 3 bases and J dropped 8 bases, with 16 bases sitting between them. The CDR3 loop is CASSIKDRGSGYTF. CDR3 DNA: TGTGCCAGTAGTATTAAGGACCGCGGGTCGGGCTACACCTTC.

J is TRBJ2-2 and V is TRBV11-2, with a weak D call TRBD2 (5 bases). CDR3 length equals 19 residues. CDR1 and CDR2 (germline): SGHAT, FQNNGV. With 6 bases removed from V and 1 base from J, the gap between germline ends came to 24 bases. The CDR3 nucleotides are TGTGCCAGCAGTACACTTATAGGTAGGTGGAGGTGGAACACCGGGGAGCTGTTTTTT. Its protein product is CASSTLIGRWRWNTGELFF. The full variable domain, its missing parts supplied by reference TRBV11-2 and TRBJ2-2, is EAGVAQSPRYKIIEKRQSVAFWCNPISGHATLYWYQQILGQGPKLLIQFQNNGVVDDSQLPKDRFSAERLKGVDSTLKIQPAKLEDSAVYLCASSTLIGRWRWNTGELFFGEGSRLTVL.

This chain connects TRBV5-1 to TRBJ2-5; unclear D gene. The CDR3 loop spans 12 amino acids. Germline CDR1 reads SGHRS; CDR2 reads YFSETQ. V lost 6 bases and J 5 bases, leaving 11 bases between the germline ends. Written as DNA, the CDR3 is TGCGCCAGCACCGCCCTAGGGGAGACCCAGTACTTC. Translated, it gives CASTALGETQYF.

This chain links TRBV7-9 with TRBJ1-5, with a weak D call TRBD1 (5 bases). The CDR3 extends over 18 amino acids. Germline values: CDR1 SEHNR, CDR2 FQNEAQ (reference sequence). V lost 1 base and J 0 bases, leaving 16 bases between the germline ends. CDR3 coding DNA: TGTGCCAGCAGCTTAGTAGGGGCCAAAGGGTATAGCAATCAGCCCCAGCATTTT. It yields the protein CASSLVGAKGYSNQPQHF. Full variable domain (outside the CDR3, taken from reference TRBV7-9 and TRBJ1-5): DTGVSQNPRHKITKRGQNVTFRCDPISEHNRLYWYRQTLGQGPEFLTYFQNEAQLEKSRLLSDRFSAERPKGSFSTLEIQRTEQGDSAMYLCASSLVGAKGYSNQPQHFGDGTRLSIL.

The CDR3 sequence: CASSLSRYQTEAFF. CDR3 sequence (DNA): TGTGCCAGCAGTTTGTCCAGATACCAAACTGAAGCTTTCTTT. The chain is built from TRBV27 and TRBJ1-1; no clear D gene. CDR1 and CDR2 (germline): MNHEY, SMNVEV (reference sequence). Trimming removed 3 bases from V and 5 bases from J, with 13 bases in between. The CDR3 extends over 14 amino acids.

The CDR3 spells CASRSGGAGNIQYF. The CDR3 DNA follows: TGTGCCAGCAGAAGCGGGGGGGCCGGAAACATTCAGTACTTC. The chain uses TRBV28 and TRBJ2-4; the match to TRBD2 covers 10 bases. Germline V gives CDR1 MDHEN, CDR2 SYDVKM. V lost 6 bases to trimming and J lost 6 bases; unmatched junction nucleotides: 5. This CDR3 is 14 amino acids long.

J is TRBJ1-6 and V is TRBV19, with D hard to call. Trimming shortened V by 4 bases and J by 6 bases, and 7 bases separated the two germline ends. The CDR3 is 13 residues long. CDR1 and CDR2 (germline): LNHDA, SQIVND (reference sequence). CDR3 sequence reads: CASSKELNSPLHF. The CDR3 DNA reads as TGTGCCAGTAGTAAGGAGCTTAATTCACCCCTCCACTTT.

The chain has TRBV4-3 and TRBJ2-2, with D unclear. Germline values: CDR1 LGHNA, CDR2 YSLEER. The CDR3 extends over 15 amino acids. The ends were cut back, 0 bases at V and 2 bases at J, with 7 bases in the middle. As DNA, the CDR3 is TGCGCCAGCAGCCAAGATGCCGGAAACACCGGGGAGCTGTTTTTT. It codes for CASSQDAGNTGELFF.

J is TRBJ1-1 and V is TRBV18; D perhaps matches TRBD1 (5 bases). CDR3 length: 14 amino acids. Germline CDR1 reads KGHSH; CDR2 reads LQKENI. The ends were cut back, 4 bases at V and 1 base at J, with 10 bases in the middle. The CDR3 reads CASSLNGQNTEAFF. The CDR3 nucleotides read TGTGCCAGCTCACTCAACGGACAGAACACTGAAGCTTTCTTT.

The chain employs TRBV4-1 and TRBJ2-3, with 9 positions matching TRBD1. There are 14 residues in the CDR3. The V gene end was trimmed by 3 bases and the J gene end by 9 bases; junction bases not matched to a gene: 7. Germline CDR1 MGHRA, CDR2 YSYEKL. Written as DNA, the CDR3 is TGCGCCAGCAGCCAGTCCTGGGACAGGGACACGCAGTATTTT. Translation: CASSQSWDRDTQYF.

The chain uses TRBV21-1 and TRBJ1-4; the table's D gene call, TRBD1, was not cross checked with the DNA. TRBV21-1 represents a pseudogene. The CDR3 is 17 amino acids. The CDR3 sequence is CASSNSAGEYTNEKLFF. CDR3 bases: TGTGCCAGCAGCAATTCGGCAGGGGAGTACACTAATGAAAAACTGTTTTTT.

The chain has TRBV5-1 and TRBJ2-7; D may be TRBD2 (6 bases). This CDR3 is 14 amino acids long. V shed 4 bases and J shed 0 bases, with 11 bases lying between them. Per the germline V gene, CDR1 is SGHRS and CDR2 is YFSETQ. CDR3 residues: CASSAGPHSYEQYF. The CDR3 nucleotides are TGCGCCAGCAGCGCGGGACCGCACTCCTACGAGCAGTACTTC.

The J gene is TRBJ1-4, the V gene TRBV28; D is perhaps TRBD1 (6 bases). V lost 5 bases to trimming and J lost 8 bases, with 18 bases between them. CDR3 length equals 15 residues. CDR1 is MDHEN, CDR2 SYDVKM, per germline. Here the CDR3 reads CASSPSTGGGEKLFF. CDR3 in DNA: TGTGCCAGCAGTCCCTCGACAGGAGGAGGGGAAAAACTGTTTTTT.